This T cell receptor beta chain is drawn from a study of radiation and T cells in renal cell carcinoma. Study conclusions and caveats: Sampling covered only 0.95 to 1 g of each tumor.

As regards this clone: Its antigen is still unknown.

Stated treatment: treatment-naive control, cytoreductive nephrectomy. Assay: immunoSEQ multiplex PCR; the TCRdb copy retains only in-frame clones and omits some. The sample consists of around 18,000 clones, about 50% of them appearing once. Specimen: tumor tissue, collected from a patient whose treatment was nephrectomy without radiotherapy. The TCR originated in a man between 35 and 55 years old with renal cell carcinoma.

The CDR3 sequence is CASSQAGFKGGNEQFF. The CDR3 coding sequence is TGCGCCAGCAGCCAGGCCGGTTTTAAAGGGGGCAATGAGCAGTTCTTC. This chain links TRBV4-1 with TRBJ2-1; D perhaps matches TRBD1 (6 bases). Germline V lookup: CDR1 MGHRA, CDR2 YSYEKL. The CDR3 contains 16 residues. Trimming pared 3 bases from V and 6 bases from J, leaving 18 bases between.